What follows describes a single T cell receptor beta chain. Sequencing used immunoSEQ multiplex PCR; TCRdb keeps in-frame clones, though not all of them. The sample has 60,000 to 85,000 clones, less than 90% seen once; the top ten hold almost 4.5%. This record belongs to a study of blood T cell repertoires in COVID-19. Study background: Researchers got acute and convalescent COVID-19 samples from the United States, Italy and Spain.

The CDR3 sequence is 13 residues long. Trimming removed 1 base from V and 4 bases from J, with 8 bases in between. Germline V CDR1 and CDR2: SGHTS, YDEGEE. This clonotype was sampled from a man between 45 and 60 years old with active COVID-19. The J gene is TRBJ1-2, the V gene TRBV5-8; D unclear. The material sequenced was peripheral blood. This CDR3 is CASSLLNGYGYTF. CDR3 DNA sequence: TGTGCCAGCAGCTTGCTCAACGGCTATGGCTACACCTTC.